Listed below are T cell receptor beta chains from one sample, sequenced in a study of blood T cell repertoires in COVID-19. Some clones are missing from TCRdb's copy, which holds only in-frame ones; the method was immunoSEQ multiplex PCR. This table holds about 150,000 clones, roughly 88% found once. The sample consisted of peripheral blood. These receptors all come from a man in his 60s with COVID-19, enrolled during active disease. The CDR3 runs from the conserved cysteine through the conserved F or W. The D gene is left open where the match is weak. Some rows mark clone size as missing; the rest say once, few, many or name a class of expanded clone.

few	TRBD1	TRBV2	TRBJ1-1	CASILGLGQGSGEAFF	TGTGCCAGCATTTTAGGTCTGGGACAGGGTTCGGGTGAAGCTTTCTTT
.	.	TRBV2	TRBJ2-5	CASSVNRAFGETQYF	TGTGCCAGCAGTGTTAACAGGGCCTTCGGAGAGACCCAGTACTTC
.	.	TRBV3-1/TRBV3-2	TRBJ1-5	CASSQDTYSNQPQHF	TGTGCCAGCAGCCAAGATACTTATAGCAATCAGCCCCAGCATTTT
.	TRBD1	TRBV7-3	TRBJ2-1	CASSLSWDSYNEQFF	TGTGCCAGCAGCTTAAGTTGGGACAGCTACAATGAGCAGTTCTTC
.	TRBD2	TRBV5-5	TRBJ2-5	CASSLFAGGLEETQYF	TGTGCCAGCAGCTTGTTTGCGGGGGGATTGGAAGAGACCCAGTACTTC
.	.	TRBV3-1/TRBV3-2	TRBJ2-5	CASSQVQGQETQYF	TGTGCCAGCAGCCAAGTACAGGGTCAAGAGACCCAGTACTTC
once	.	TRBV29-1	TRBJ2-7	CSGGDTAYEQYF	TGCAGCGGGGGGGACACCGCCTACGAGCAGTACTTC
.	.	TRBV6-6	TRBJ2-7	CAIATGPGEQYF	TGTGCCATAGCAACAGGCCCTGGGGAGCAGTACTTC
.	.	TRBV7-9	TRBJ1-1	CASSSPGTGAEAFF	TGTGCCAGCAGCTCCCCCGGGACTGGGGCTGAAGCTTTCTTT
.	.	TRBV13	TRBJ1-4	CASSLRRGGGIATNEKLFF	TGTGCCAGCAGCTTGCGGAGGGGCGGGGGGATTGCAACTAATGAAAAACTGTTTTTT
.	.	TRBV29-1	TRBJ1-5	CSVVGGSNQPQHF	TGCAGCGTTGTCGGGGGAAGCAATCAGCCCCAGCATTTT
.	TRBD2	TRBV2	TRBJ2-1	CASIMTSGRSPSYNEQFF	TGTGCCAGCATTATGACTAGCGGGAGATCCCCCTCCTACAATGAGCAGTTCTTC
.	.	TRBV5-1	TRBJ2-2	CASSLGAPGELFF	TGCGCCAGCAGCTTGGGAGCCCCCGGGGAGCTGTTTTTT
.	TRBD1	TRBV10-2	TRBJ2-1	CASSWDRAGEQFF	TGCGCCAGCAGTTGGGACAGGGCTGGTGAGCAGTTCTTC
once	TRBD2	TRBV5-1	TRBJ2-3	CASSSGLASTDTQYF	TGCGCCAGCAGCTCTGGACTAGCTAGCACAGATACGCAGTATTTT
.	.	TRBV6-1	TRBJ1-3	CASSEPVGGSGNTIYF	TGTGCCAGCAGTGAACCAGTCGGGGGATCTGGAAACACCATATATTTT
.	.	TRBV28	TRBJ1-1	CASTTSGLNTEAFF	TGTGCCAGCACCACCTCAGGGTTGAACACTGAAGCTTTCTTT
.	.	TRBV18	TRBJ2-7	CASSPRRRSAYEQYF	TGTGCCAGCTCACCACGTAGAAGGAGCGCCTACGAGCAGTACTTC
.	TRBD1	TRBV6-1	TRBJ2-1	CASSEMQGANYNEQFF	TGTGCCAGCAGTGAAATGCAGGGGGCAAACTACAATGAGCAGTTCTTC
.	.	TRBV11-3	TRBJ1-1	CASSLVPGVRTEAFF	TGTGCCAGCAGCTTAGTACCCGGGGTTCGGACTGAAGCTTTCTTT
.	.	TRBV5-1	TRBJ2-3	CASSPARGISTDTQYF	TGCGCCAGCAGCCCGGCCCGGGGAATTAGCACAGATACGCAGTATTTT
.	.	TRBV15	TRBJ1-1	CATSRGQTVSEAFF	TGTGCCACCAGCAGAGGACAAACGGTCAGTGAAGCTTTCTTT
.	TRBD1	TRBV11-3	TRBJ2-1	CASSKDRGSYNEQFF	TGTGCCAGCAGCAAAGACAGGGGCTCCTACAATGAGCAGTTCTTC
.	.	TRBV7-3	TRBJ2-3	CASSSTGDTQYF	TGTGCCAGCAGCTCTACCGGAGATACGCAGTATTTT
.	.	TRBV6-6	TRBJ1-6	CASSYSPGALSPLHF	TGTGCCAGCAGTTACTCTCCAGGGGCATTGTCACCCCTCCACTTT
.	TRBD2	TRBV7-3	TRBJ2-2	CASSFRLAGGPPGELFF	TGTGCCAGCAGCTTCAGACTAGCGGGGGGGCCCCCCGGGGAGCTGTTTTTT
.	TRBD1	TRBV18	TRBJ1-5	CASSPPVGQGINQPQHF	TGTGCCAGCTCACCACCGGTAGGACAGGGGATCAATCAGCCCCAGCATTTT
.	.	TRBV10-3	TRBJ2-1	CAISDAGGPQGNEQFF	TGTGCCATCAGTGACGCGGGAGGCCCACAGGGGAATGAGCAGTTCTTC
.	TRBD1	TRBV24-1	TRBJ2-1	CATSQQGAGRGNEQFF	TGTGCCACCAGCCAACAGGGGGCTGGAAGGGGGAATGAGCAGTTCTTC
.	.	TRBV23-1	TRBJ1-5	CALPQDDSNQPQHF	TGCGCCCTCCCACAGGATGATAGCAATCAGCCCCAGCATTTT
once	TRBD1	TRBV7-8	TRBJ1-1	CASSRQGIHTEAFF	TGTGCCAGCAGCCGACAGGGGATACACACTGAAGCTTTCTTT
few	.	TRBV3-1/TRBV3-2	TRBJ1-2	CASSPLQGNGYTF	TGTGCCAGCAGCCCATTACAGGGTAATGGCTACACCTTC
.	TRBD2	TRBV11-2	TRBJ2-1	CASSSSLAGGYNEQFF	TGTGCCAGCAGCTCGTCACTAGCGGGAGGCTACAATGAGCAGTTCTTC
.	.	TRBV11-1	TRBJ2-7	CASSLDGNTVEQYF	TGTGCCAGCAGCTTGGACGGGAACACGGTCGAGCAGTACTTC
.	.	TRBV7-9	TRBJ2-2	CASRGRGTGELFF	TGTGCCAGCAGGGGGAGAGGGACCGGGGAGCTGTTTTTT
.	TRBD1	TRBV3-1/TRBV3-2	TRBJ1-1	CASSQDMQGAGAFF	TGTGCCAGCAGCCAAGATATGCAGGGGGCGGGTGCTTTCTTT
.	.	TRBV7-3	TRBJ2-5	CASSLRGRGQETQYF	TGTGCCAGCAGCTTGCGAGGGCGTGGGCAAGAGACCCAGTACTTC